This TCR beta chain originates from a study of PD-L1 blockade in urothelial cancer. Study overall: It was at 3 weeks (second dose) and 6 weeks after treatment start that blood was analyzed. Blood yielded a median of roughly 140,000 T cells per sample.

The germline V gene encodes CDR1 SGHVS and CDR2 FQNEAQ. The CDR3 contains 16 residues. Trimming removed 3 bases at V and 5 bases at J, with 17 bases between. This table comes from immunoSEQ multiplex PCR, and its TCRdb copy is limited to in-frame clones, with some not included. The sample includes around 25,000 clones, around 90% of them seen just once. Patients' cancers were locally advanced or metastatic urothelial carcinomas. The specimen comprised PBMCs, sampled around atezolizumab (anti-PD-L1) treatment. The rearrangement joins TRBV7-8 to TRBJ1-5, with a tentative D call TRBD1 (5 bases). The receptor's source is a man in his fifties with urothelial cancer. The CDR3 loop reads CASSFSVGRADQPQHF. The CDR3 DNA is TGTGCCAGCAGCTTCTCCGTGGGCAGGGCGGATCAGCCCCAGCATTTT.